This is a list of T cell receptor beta chains from one sample in a study of T cell responses to AZD1222 COVID-19 vaccine. Assay: immunoSEQ multiplex PCR; the TCRdb copy retains only in-frame clones and omits some. The sample carries 150,000 or so clones, approximately 91% recorded once. This specimen consisted of peripheral blood, obtained 28 days after the second AZD1222 dose. Source of these receptors: an adult who received the AZD1222 COVID-19 vaccine. Each CDR3 is given with its conserved first and last residue. A D gene is named only where the DNA matches it firmly. Not all rows give a size; the values are once, few, many and, for expanded clones, a class.

D | J | size | V | CDR3 | DNA
- | TRBJ2-6 | - | TRBV29-1 | CSVDSYSGANVLTF | TGCAGCGTGGACAGTTACTCTGGGGCCAACGTCCTGACTTTC
TRBD2 | TRBJ2-3 | - | TRBV13 | CASSPEWPGGDTQYF | TGTGCCAGCAGCCCTGAATGGCCGGGGGGGGATACGCAGTATTTT
TRBD1 | TRBJ1-1 | - | TRBV28 | CASSVRDRMNTEAFF | TGTGCCAGCAGTGTTAGGGACAGAATGAACACTGAAGCTTTCTTT
TRBD2 | TRBJ2-1 | - | TRBV5-5 | CASSLGGSRYNEQFF | TGTGCCAGCAGCTTAGGCGGGAGCCGGTACAATGAGCAGTTCTTC
- | TRBJ1-1 | - | TRBV19 | CASSGYTPRTFF | TGTGCCAGTAGTGGATACACCCCGCGGACTTTCTTT
TRBD2 | TRBJ2-1 | - | TRBV10-3 | CAISETSADEQFF | TGTGCCATCAGTGAGACTAGCGCCGATGAGCAGTTCTTC
- | TRBJ2-2 | - | TRBV5-1 | CASKWETGNTGELFF | TGCGCCAGTAAATGGGAGACAGGGAACACCGGGGAGCTGTTTTTT
- | TRBJ1-5 | - | TRBV6-5 | CASSFNPPGHQPQHF | TGTGCCAGCAGTTTTAACCCGCCAGGGCATCAGCCCCAGCATTTT
- | TRBJ2-3 | once | TRBV7-7 | CASSTGRGSTDTQYF | TGTGCCAGCAGCACCGGCCGGGGTAGCACAGATACGCAGTATTTT
- | TRBJ2-7 | - | TRBV12-2 | CASRLARRRTSGITYEQYF | TGTGCAAGTCGCTTAGCGCGAAGACGAACTAGCGGGATTACCTACGAGCAGTACTTC
- | TRBJ2-1 | - | TRBV6-1 | CASSELGSGNEQFF | TGTGCCAGCAGTGAACTGGGTAGCGGCAATGAGCAGTTCTTC
- | TRBJ1-4 | - | TRBV6-5 | CASRWDFQTNEKLFF | TGTGCCAGCAGGTGGGACTTCCAAACTAATGAAAAACTGTTTTTT
TRBD2 | TRBJ2-3 | - | TRBV24-1 | CATSESLGGSSDTQYF | TGTGCCACCAGTGAATCCCTGGGCGGGAGCTCAGATACGCAGTATTTT
TRBD1 | TRBJ1-1 | - | TRBV4-1 | CASSQVKGGDTEAFF | TGCGCCAGCAGCCAAGTTAAAGGGGGCGACACTGAAGCTTTCTTT
TRBD1 | TRBJ2-7 | - | TRBV11-1 | CASSSGQGRSSYEQYF | TGTGCCAGCAGCTCGGGACAGGGGAGAAGCTCCTACGAGCAGTACTTC
- | TRBJ1-6 | - | TRBV5-1 | CASRQGFNSPLHF | TGCGCCAGCAGACAGGGTTTTAATTCACCCCTCCACTTT
- | TRBJ1-6 | once | TRBV6-5 | CASSFEWIYSPLHF | TGTGCCAGCTCCTTCGAGTGGATATATTCACCCCTCCACTTT
TRBD2 | TRBJ2-7 | - | TRBV6-5 | CASRLAGGGYEQYF | TGTGCCAGCAGACTAGCGGGAGGAGGCTACGAGCAGTACTTC